These 18 T cell receptor beta chains were all obtained from the same sample, sequenced in a study of cytomegalovirus exposure and HLA in healthy donors. In the PCR, 60 Vbeta and 13 Jbeta primers were used. The assay was immunoSEQ multiplex PCR, and TCRdb's table has in-frame clones only and misses some. Among about 170,000 clones listed, roughly 85% were seen once. The sample was PBMCs. Receptor source: a male donor in good health and CMV-seronegative.

The rearrangement joins TRBV5-1 to TRBJ1-5, with 8 bases lining up with TRBD1. The V gene's germline CDR1 is SGHRS and CDR2 YFSETQ. This CDR3 has 18 amino acids. The V gene end was trimmed by 7 bases and the J gene end by 5 bases; junction bases not matched to a gene: 20. Written as DNA, the CDR3 is TGCGCCAGCGACGCGGGACGCGCCCCAGGGGGCCGGGATCAGCCCCAGCATTTT. Translating gives CASDAGRAPGGRDQPQHF.

The chain combines TRBV5-6 with TRBJ1-2; 10 nucleotides line up with TRBD1. The length of the CDR3 is 16 residues. In germline, CDR1 is SGHDT, CDR2 YYEEEE. V lost 4 bases, J lost 4 bases, and 10 bases stayed unmatched. The CDR3 nucleotides read TGTGCCAGCAGCCCCCCCGGACAGGGGGGTTCCTATGGCTACACCTTC. Translation gives CASSPPGQGGSYGYTF.

The rearrangement joins TRBV11-2 to TRBJ1-1; 9 bases match TRBD1. The junction had 3 bases not matched to a gene; V was cut back by 6 bases and J by 10 bases. CDR1 and CDR2 from the germline V gene are SGHAT and FQNNGV. CDR3 length: 11 amino acids. The CDR3 here is CASSSTGGAFF. The CDR3 DNA reads TGTGCCAGCAGTTCGACAGGGGGAGCTTTCTTT.

J is TRBJ2-1 and V is TRBV5-1, with D maybe TRBD2 (6 bases). This CDR3 comprises 17 residues. Germline V CDR1 and CDR2: SGHRS, YFSETQ. V lost 3 bases and J 0 bases, leaving 16 bases between the germline ends. The CDR3 spells CASSWNGTPSSYNEQFF. In DNA form, the CDR3 reads TGCGCCAGCAGCTGGAACGGGACTCCCAGCTCCTACAATGAGCAGTTCTTC.

The chain combines TRBV5-4 with TRBJ2-1, with 8 bases that match TRBD1. The CDR3 has 15 amino acids. CDR1 is SGHNT, CDR2 YYREEE, per germline (reference sequence). V shed 4 bases, J shed 6 bases, and the junction held 9 bases outside the gene matches. The CDR3 loop is CASSPRQGNFNEQFF. The CDR3 DNA reads as TGTGCCAGCAGCCCGAGACAGGGGAATTTCAATGAGCAGTTCTTC.

V and J are TRBV7-8 and TRBJ1-1, with 7 bases fitting TRBD1. Germline V gene lookup returns CDR1 SGHVS and CDR2 FQNEAQ. There are 14 residues in the CDR3. The junction had 1 base not matched to a gene; V was cut back by 1 base and J by 2 bases. DNA for the CDR3: TGTGCCAGCAGCTTAGGGGACAGAAACACTGAAGCTTTCTTT. It is translated as CASSLGDRNTEAFF.

The chain recombines TRBV27 with TRBJ1-1; D might be TRBD1 (6 bases). CDR3 length: 13 residues. Trimming removed 8 bases at V and 0 bases at J, with 10 bases between. The V gene's germline CDR1 is MNHEY and CDR2 SMNVEV (reference sequence). The CDR3 DNA is TGTGCCAGCCGAGGGGGTATGAACACTGAAGCTTTCTTT. Protein product: CASRGGMNTEAFF.

The chain couples TRBV5-1 to TRBJ1-1; D remains ambiguous. Trimming left V 0 bases short and J 0 bases short, with 6 bases between. The CDR3 is made up of 14 amino acids. Germline assignment: CDR1 SGHRS and CDR2 YFSETQ. The CDR3 protein is CASSLVSVNTEAFF. The CDR3 DNA follows: TGCGCCAGCAGCTTGGTATCAGTGAACACTGAAGCTTTCTTT. The whole variable domain, remainder taken from reference TRBV5-1 and TRBJ1-1, is KAGVTQTPRYLIKTRGQQVTLSCSPISGHRSVSWYQQTPGQGLQFLFEYFSETQRNKGNFPGRFSGRQFSNSRSEMNVSTLELGDSALYLCASSLVSVNTEAFFGQGTRLTVV.

The rearrangement uses TRBV30 and TRBJ1-4, with D perhaps TRBD1 (6 bases). The CDR3 totals 13 residues. V lost 8 bases, J lost 5 bases, and 15 bases lay in between. The germline V gene encodes CDR1 GTSNPN and CDR2 SVGIG (reference sequence). CDR3 residues: CAGRNQGNEKLFF. The CDR3 DNA reads TGTGCCGGACGGAATCAGGGGAATGAAAAACTGTTTTTT. Together with reference TRBV30 and TRBJ1-4, the CDR3 gives the full variable domain: SQTIHQWPATLVQPVGSPLSLECTVEGTSNPNLYWYRQAAGRGLQLLFYSVGIGQISSEVPQNLSASRPQDRQFILSSKKLLLSDSGFYLCAGRNQGNEKLFFGSGTQLSVL.

V gene TRBV5-1 combines with J gene TRBJ1-6; D ambiguous. Trimming stripped 0 bases from V and 8 bases from J, with 12 bases between. This CDR3 spans 15 amino acids. CDR1 is SGHRS and CDR2 is YFSETQ in the germline V gene. This CDR3 reads CASSLDRGPHSPLHF. The CDR3 DNA follows: TGCGCCAGCAGCTTGGACAGAGGGCCCCATTCACCCCTCCACTTT.

V is TRBV14 and J is TRBJ1-3, with TRBD1 as a possible D gene (6 bases). The CDR3 spans 16 residues. Per germline, CDR1 SGHDN and CDR2 FVKESK. V was clipped by 1 base and J by 0 bases, with 10 bases between them. Here the CDR3 reads CASSQVGRGSGNTIYF. The CDR3 nucleotides are TGTGCCAGCAGCCAAGTGGGCAGGGGCTCTGGAAACACCATATATTTT.

The chain combines TRBV7-9 with TRBJ1-1, with D possibly TRBD1 on 6 matching bases. Between the trimmed V and J ends, which lost 1 base and 5 bases, there was a span of 14 bases. Germline CDR1 SEHNR, CDR2 FQNEAQ (reference sequence). This CDR3 comprises 15 residues. The CDR3 DNA is TGTGCCAGCAGCTTAGGGGGGGGGCGCGATACTGAAGCTTTCTTT. Protein sequence: CASSLGGGRDTEAFF.

This chain joins TRBV6-1 and TRBJ2-7, with TRBD1 identical over 8 bases. Germline CDR1 and CDR2: MNHNS and SASEGT. After removal of 0 bases from V and 4 bases from J, the junction contained 5 bases not matched to a gene. The CDR3 covers 15 residues. The CDR3: CASSEAPRTGYEQYF. The CDR3 nucleotides are TGTGCCAGCAGTGAAGCTCCGAGGACAGGGTACGAGCAGTACTTC.

The gene calls are TRBV6-5 and TRBJ2-7; maybe TRBD2 (6 bases). The CDR3 loop spans 12 amino acids. V lost 6 bases, J lost 2 bases, and 8 bases lay in between. Germline V gene data show CDR1 as MNHEY and CDR2 as SVGAGI. Written as DNA, the CDR3 is TGTGCCAGCAGCTCGGGGGCCTACGAGCAGTACTTC. It is translated as CASSSGAYEQYF.

This chain connects TRBV2 to TRBJ2-5; 7 nucleotides align to TRBD1. The J segment lost 7 bases and the V segment lost 0 bases, leaving 5 bases of the junction unmatched. The CDR3 extends over 14 amino acids. The germline CDR1 and CDR2 sequences are SNHLY and FYNNEI. CDR3 nucleotide sequence: TGTGCCAGCAGTGAAGCGCGGGCAGGGGGGACCCAGTACTTC. The encoded protein is CASSEARAGGTQYF.

The V gene is TRBV28, the J gene TRBJ2-5; TRBD1 matches 7 bases. V dropped 7 bases and J dropped 2; count of bases not matched to a gene: 13. There are 16 residues in the CDR3. The V gene's germline CDR1 is MDHEN and CDR2 SYDVKM. The CDR3 coding sequence is TGTGCCAGCACCCGATTTTCAACACAGGGGCAAGAGACCCAGTACTTC. It is translated as CASTRFSTQGQETQYF.

The V call is TRBV6-5, the J call TRBJ1-1; D is perhaps TRBD1 (6 bases). The CDR3 totals 13 residues. The V gene's germline CDR1 is MNHEY and CDR2 SVGAGI. With 6 bases removed from V and 3 bases from J, the gap between germline ends came to 11 bases. CDR3 bases: TGTGCCAGCAGAATGGACAGATACACTGAAGCTTTCTTT. As protein: CASRMDRYTEAFF.

The V and J genes are TRBV18 and TRBJ1-1; 10 bases fit TRBD1. Germline CDR1 is KGHSH and CDR2 is LQKENI. Trimming removed 3 bases from V and 2 bases from J; junction bases left unmatched: 3. The CDR3 is 15 residues long. The CDR3 nucleotides read TGTGCCAGCTCACCCCGGACAGGGGGTAACACTGAAGCTTTCTTT. This encodes CASSPRTGGNTEAFF. Complete variable domain (other parts from reference TRBV18 and TRBJ1-1): NAGVMQNPRHLVRRRGQEARLRCSPMKGHSHVYWYRQLPEEGLKFMVYLQKENIIDESGMPKERFSAEFPKEGPSILRIQQVVRGDSAAYFCASSPRTGGNTEAFFGQGTRLTVV.